Listed below are T cell receptor beta chains from one sample, sequenced in a study of blood T cell repertoires in COVID-19. TCRdb's table, derived via immunoSEQ multiplex PCR, lists solely in-frame clones and lacks some. The profile covers approximately 75,000 clones, with approximately 83% appearing a single time and 6.9% taken by the ten largest. The sequenced sample consisted of peripheral blood. The receptor source for this set is a man aged 30-40 years with COVID-19, enrolled during active disease. Both conserved end residues are part of each CDR3. A D gene is named only where the DNA matches it firmly. Clone size is stated in some rows and not others, as once, few, many or a class when expanded.

D: TRBD2
J: TRBJ2-3
V: TRBV2
size: .
DNA: TGTGCCAGCAGTGTCGGGGAGGGTACGCAGTATTTT
CDR3: CASSVGEGTQYF

D: .
J: TRBJ2-2
V: TRBV5-6
size: .
DNA: TGTGCCAGCAGCCCTACTGGACAGCTCACCGGGGAGCTGTTTTTT
CDR3: CASSPTGQLTGELFF

D: TRBD1
J: TRBJ1-6
V: TRBV25-1
size: once
DNA: TGTGCCAGCAAACAGGGGTTGTACAATTCACCCCTCCACTTT
CDR3: CASKQGLYNSPLHF

D: .
J: TRBJ2-7
V: TRBV9
size: .
DNA: TGTGCCAGCAGCCTCGACTCCCAGGGCGACGAGCAGTACTTC
CDR3: CASSLDSQGDEQYF

D: .
J: TRBJ1-2
V: TRBV28
size: .
DNA: TGTGCCAGCAAGGCAGGAACTAACTATGGCTACACCTTC
CDR3: CASKAGTNYGYTF

D: .
J: TRBJ2-6
V: TRBV7-8
size: few
DNA: TGTGCCAGCAGCTTAGTGCCACTAGCTCCAGGCTCTGGGGCCAACGTCCTGACTTTC
CDR3: CASSLVPLAPGSGANVLTF

D: TRBD2
J: TRBJ2-1
V: TRBV4-1
size: .
DNA: TGCGCCAGCAGCCGGACTAGTAGCGGGGGGAACAATGAGCAGTTCTTC
CDR3: CASSRTSSGGNNEQFF

D: TRBD2
J: TRBJ2-1
V: TRBV2
size: .
DNA: TGTGCCAGCAGCCCTAGGACTAGCGGAGGTGAGCAGTTCTTC
CDR3: CASSPRTSGGEQFF

D: .
J: TRBJ2-1
V: TRBV24-1
size: .
DNA: TGTGCCACCAGTGGAGACGGGTTCTCCTACAATGAGCAGTTCTTC
CDR3: CATSGDGFSYNEQFF

D: .
J: TRBJ2-5
V: TRBV10-1
size: .
DNA: TGCCCCCGCAGTCGAACGGGGGGCCAGGAGACCCAGTACTTC
CDR3: CPRSRTGGQETQYF

D: .
J: TRBJ1-1
V: TRBV2
size: .
DNA: TGTGCCAGCAAGGGGTCTGAAGCTTTCTTT
CDR3: CASKGSEAFF

D: TRBD2
J: TRBJ2-1
V: TRBV27
size: .
DNA: TGTGCCAGCAGTTCCGGACTAGCGCAAGACAATGAGCAGTTCTTC
CDR3: CASSSGLAQDNEQFF

D: TRBD1
J: TRBJ1-5
V: TRBV29-1
size: .
DNA: TGCAGCGCCGCTGCAGGGGGAGGTCAGCCCCAGCATTTT
CDR3: CSAAAGGGQPQHF

D: .
J: TRBJ1-2
V: TRBV12-3/TRBV12-4
size: .
DNA: TGTGTCAGCAGTCTTGGCGGTCCCGGGGGCTACACCTTC
CDR3: CVSSLGGPGGYTF

D: .
J: TRBJ1-4
V: TRBV2
size: .
DNA: TGTGCCAGCACTGCACGACAGATTTCTAATGAAAAACTGTTTTTT
CDR3: CASTARQISNEKLFF

D: .
J: TRBJ1-2
V: TRBV7-9
size: .
DNA: TGTGCCAGCAGCTTGCGGGCGGTTGGCTACACCTTC
CDR3: CASSLRAVGYTF

D: TRBD2
J: TRBJ2-2
V: TRBV29-1
size: .
DNA: TGCAGCGTTAAGCGGGAAATTGGCGGGGAGCTGTTTTTT
CDR3: CSVKREIGGELFF

D: TRBD1
J: TRBJ1-1
V: TRBV27
size: .
DNA: TGTGCCAGCAGCTTACAGGGGGGTGGGAACACTGAAGCTTTCTTT
CDR3: CASSLQGGGNTEAFF

D: TRBD1
J: TRBJ1-2
V: TRBV6-1
size: .
DNA: TGTGCCAGCAGTGAGACAGGGGGGGGCTACACCTTC
CDR3: CASSETGGGYTF

D: TRBD2
J: TRBJ2-1
V: TRBV2
size: .
DNA: TGTGCCAGCAGGGGAAGCGGGGGAAGCGGGAATGAGCAGTTCTTC
CDR3: CASRGSGGSGNEQFF

D: TRBD1
J: TRBJ2-5
V: TRBV7-9
size: .
DNA: TGTGCCAGCAGCCGAGGGACAGGCCAAGAGACCCAGTACTTC
CDR3: CASSRGTGQETQYF

D: TRBD2
J: TRBJ2-1
V: TRBV30
size: .
DNA: TGTGCCTGGGGGACCGGGACTAGCGGGAAAAATGAGCAGTTCTTC
CDR3: CAWGTGTSGKNEQFF

D: TRBD1
J: TRBJ2-7
V: TRBV20-1
size: .
DNA: TGCAGTGCGTACAGGGGGTACGAGCAGTACTTC
CDR3: CSAYRGYEQYF

D: TRBD1
J: TRBJ1-2
V: TRBV14
size: .
DNA: TGTGCCAGCAGCCAAGGCAGACAGGGTCCTTACTATGGCTACACCTTC
CDR3: CASSQGRQGPYYGYTF

D: TRBD2
J: TRBJ2-7
V: TRBV6-1
size: .
DNA: TGTGCCAGCAGTGAATCCATACTAGCGGAACTTCTCGGGCAGTACTTC
CDR3: CASSESILAELLGQYF

D: TRBD2
J: TRBJ2-4
V: TRBV4-1
size: .
DNA: TGCGCCAGCAGCGTGACTAGCGGTCATGGTCGTGAAAACATTCAGTACTTC
CDR3: CASSVTSGHGRENIQYF

D: .
J: TRBJ1-3
V: TRBV27
size: once
DNA: TGTGCCAGCTCTTCTGGAAACACCATATATTTT
CDR3: CASSSGNTIYF

D: .
J: TRBJ1-1
V: TRBV6-5
size: .
DNA: TGTGCCAGCAGTTACTCTAGGGGGAACACTGAAGCTTTCTTT
CDR3: CASSYSRGNTEAFF

D: TRBD2
J: TRBJ2-1
V: TRBV19
size: .
DNA: TGTGCCAGTAGTATCTATAGCGGGAGACCCAATGAGCAGTTCTTC
CDR3: CASSIYSGRPNEQFF

D: .
J: TRBJ2-7
V: TRBV7-7
size: .
DNA: TGTGCTAGCAGCGAGGGATACGGCTACGAGCAGTACTTC
CDR3: CASSEGYGYEQYF

D: TRBD1
J: TRBJ1-5
V: TRBV2
size: .
DNA: TGTGCCAGCAGGGGACAGTCCTATCAGCCCCAGCATTTT
CDR3: CASRGQSYQPQHF

D: .
J: TRBJ1-2
V: TRBV6-2/TRBV6-3
size: .
DNA: TGTGCCAGCAGTGACCAGGTCTATGGCTACACCTTC
CDR3: CASSDQVYGYTF

D: TRBD2
J: TRBJ2-1
V: TRBV18
size: .
DNA: TGTGCCAGCTCACCCAGCGGGGGTGGCGGGAGTGTGTACAATGAGCAGTTCTTC
CDR3: CASSPSGGGGSVYNEQFF

D: TRBD2
J: TRBJ2-3
V: TRBV30
size: .
DNA: TGTGCCTGGAGTGGACTAGCGGGAGCAGATACGCAGTATTTT
CDR3: CAWSGLAGADTQYF

D: TRBD1
J: TRBJ2-7
V: TRBV4-2
size: few
DNA: TGTGCCAGCAGCCAGCCGGGACAGGGGGCTTACGAGCAGTACTTC
CDR3: CASSQPGQGAYEQYF

D: .
J: TRBJ1-1
V: TRBV20-1
size: .
DNA: TGCAGTGCCCCACAGGGTACTGAAGCTTTCTTT
CDR3: CSAPQGTEAFF

D: .
J: TRBJ2-7
V: TRBV6-6
size: .
DNA: TGTGCCAGCAGTTCCTACAGAGATGAGCCCTACGAGCAGTACTTC
CDR3: CASSSYRDEPYEQYF

D: TRBD2
J: TRBJ2-7
V: TRBV5-4
size: once
DNA: TGTGCCAGCAGCCCAAGCGGGGGCCTCTCCTACGAGCAGTACTTC
CDR3: CASSPSGGLSYEQYF

D: .
J: TRBJ1-5
V: TRBV19
size: few
DNA: TGTGCCAGTAGTATAGATTTGGGCCCCAGGCTGGATCAGCCCCAGCATTTT
CDR3: CASSIDLGPRLDQPQHF

D: .
J: TRBJ1-1
V: TRBV27
size: .
DNA: TGTGCCAGCAGTTCCCCGTCAGGGTTAACTGAAGCTTTCTTT
CDR3: CASSSPSGLTEAFF

D: .
J: TRBJ2-2
V: TRBV10-3
size: .
DNA: TGTGCCTCCGGGGAGGCCGGGGAGCTGTTTTTT
CDR3: CASGEAGELFF

D: TRBD1
J: TRBJ1-5
V: TRBV6-2/TRBV6-3
size: once
DNA: TGTGCCAGCAGTTCGGGACAGGGCAATCAGCCCCAGCATTTT
CDR3: CASSSGQGNQPQHF

D: .
J: TRBJ2-2
V: TRBV7-9
size: .
DNA: TGTGCCAGCAGCTTAGGACGGGGGACCGGGGAGCTGTTTTTT
CDR3: CASSLGRGTGELFF

D: TRBD2
J: TRBJ2-2
V: TRBV30
size: .
DNA: TGTGCCTGGAGGGGGAGGGTGAACACCGGGGAGCTGTTTTTT
CDR3: CAWRGRVNTGELFF

D: .
J: TRBJ1-2
V: TRBV30
size: .
DNA: TGTGCCTGGAGTGTCGTTCAGGGGAACTATGGCTACACCTTC
CDR3: CAWSVVQGNYGYTF

D: TRBD1
J: TRBJ2-7
V: TRBV7-2
size: .
DNA: TGTGCCAGCAGCCCTTCGGGACAGGGTGTCCACGAGCAGTACTTC
CDR3: CASSPSGQGVHEQYF

D: TRBD2
J: TRBJ2-4
V: TRBV24-1
size: .
DNA: TGTGCCACCTCGAGCGGGAGCGGAAACATTCAGTACTTC
CDR3: CATSSGSGNIQYF

D: TRBD1
J: TRBJ1-3
V: TRBV7-2
size: .
DNA: TGTGCCAGCAGCCGGGACAGGGCATACGGAAACACCATATATTTT
CDR3: CASSRDRAYGNTIYF